This TCR beta chain stems from a study of T cells in Graves' hyperthyroidism and ophthalmopathy. Exclusions: uncontrolled infection, other autoimmune disease, pregnancy, lactation. Diagnoses used clinical symptoms, serum thyroxine and TRAb, thyroid ultrasound and orbital computed tomography. This sample holds PBMCs from 8.5 to 10 ml fresh peripheral blood. Study-wide results and caveats: Blood shared most expanded thyroid clonotypes above 0.001.

TCR beta CDR3 region amplification was performed from RNA transcripts. The study used the HTBI primer set for a first-round RT-PCR of the TCR CDR3. TCRdb reprocessed the multiplex PCR reads via MiXCR and lists one record per CDR3 protein. The table records about 350,000 distinct CDR3 sequences, around 15% of them present only once. This clonotype was observed a handful of times. What it binds is unknown. This CDR3 spans 18 amino acids. Looked up from germline, CDR1 is LGHDT and CDR2 is YNNKEL (reference sequence). The J segment lost 1 base and the V segment lost 4 bases, leaving 6 bases of the junction unmatched.

The chain combines TRBV3-1 with TRBJ2-3; 15 bases fit TRBD2. This receptor was identified in a woman aged 55-69 years with Graves' ophthalmopathy. Sequencing used blood. The CDR3 sequence is CASSLGLAGGPGTDTQYF. CDR3 coding DNA: TGTGCCAGCAGCCTCGGACTAGCGGGAGGGCCCGGCACAGATACGCAGTATTTT.